A single sample is the source of the 4 T cell receptor beta chains below, sequenced in a study of T-cell reconstitution after alpha-beta-depleted transplantation in children. The authors prepared the TCRbeta library with unique molecular identifiers. TCRdb recomputed calls from the PCR reads with MiXCR, one row per CDR3 protein. The sample yields 450,000 to 600,000 distinct CDR3 sequences, about 30% seen once. Specimen: PBMCs from the stem cell graft donor, collected from the stem cell graft. The receptors stem from a human donor who donated a stem cell graft to a child with aplastic anemia.

This clonotype has just a few counts. The genes are TRBV29-1 and TRBJ2-1; 9 nucleotides agree with TRBD1. From germline, CDR1 is SQVTM and CDR2 ANQGSEA. CDR3 length equals 15 residues. V was pared by 6 bases and J by 7 bases, with 13 bases of the junction left unmatched. CDR3 DNA: TGCAGCGTGGGGACAGGGCTTACAATTAAGAATGAGCAGTTCTTC. This gives the protein CSVGTGLTIKNEQFF.

This clonotype was detected only a few times. J is TRBJ1-4 and V is TRBV9; TRBD1 is a possible D gene (6 bases). Germline values: CDR1 SGDLS, CDR2 YYNGEE. The CDR3 has 14 residues. V was clipped by 3 bases and J by 8 bases, with 14 bases between them. CDR3 region: CASSADGQREKLFF. The DNA for the CDR3 is TGTGCCAGCAGCGCGGATGGACAGCGAGAAAAACTGTTTTTT. Variable domain in full (rest from reference TRBV9 and TRBJ1-4): DSGVTQTPKHLITATGQRVTLRCSPRSGDLSVYWYQQSLDQGLQFLIQYYNGEERAKGNILERFSAQQFPDLHSELNLSSLELGDSALYFCASSADGQREKLFFGSGTQLSVL.

This clonotype was counted a few times. The chain carries TRBV5-1 and TRBJ1-5; D not resolved. The CDR3 extends over 15 amino acids. The germline V gene encodes CDR1 SGHRS and CDR2 YFSETQ. Trimming took off 4 bases at V and 4 bases at J, with 15 bases between the two ends. CDR3 in DNA: TGCGCCAGCAGCGTTGGGGTCCGTATTAATCAGCCCCAGCATTTT. Its protein product is CASSVGVRINQPQHF.

The rearrangement links TRBV18 to TRBJ2-3; 9 positions agree with TRBD2. In germline, CDR1 is KGHSH, CDR2 LQKENI. The CDR3 sequence is 15 residues long. The trim removed 3 bases at V and 6 bases at J, leaving 7 bases unmatched. CDR3 region: CASSPRLAGPDTQYF. CDR3 coding DNA: TGTGCCAGCTCACCTCGGCTAGCGGGGCCCGATACGCAGTATTTT. Supplemented by reference TRBV18 and TRBJ2-3, the full variable domain reads NAGVMQNPRHLVRRRGQEARLRCSPMKGHSHVYWYRQLPEEGLKFMVYLQKENIIDESGMPKERFSAEFPKEGPSILRIQQVVRGDSAAYFCASSPRLAGPDTQYFGPGTRLTVL.